This T cell receptor (beta chain) was identified in a study of metastatic and nonmetastatic thyroid tumors. Study information: Repertoires from malignant and benign thyroid patients were compared across blood and tumor or nodule tissue. Regarding the study as a whole: Across blood and tumor, TCR beta diversity in malignant thyroid tumors was reportedly significantly higher than in benign nodules.

In this sample, this clone turned up many times. Antigen specificity is unknown. Germline-derived CDR1 and CDR2 are SNHLY and FYNNEI. This CDR3 is 15 amino acids long. The V gene lost 3 bases and the J gene lost 4 bases, with 15 bases spanning the gap. Authors' analysis steps: The distant-metastasis classifier for papillary thyroid cancer was built from CDR3 differences across clinicopathological groups. Using MiXCR, TCRdb re-called clones from the PCR reads. TCRdb's processing, not the authors' own work, is the source of the V and J calls. The sample has over 70,000 clones, around 19% seen once. Until they underwent thyroid surgery, no patient had received any treatment.

This receptor was obtained from a female donor with papillary thyroid cancer or a benign thyroid nodule (not recorded which). Some clones in this sample may be carry-over from other donors' samples. Sequencing was performed on blood. The chain combines TRBV2 with TRBJ2-5; D is unresolved. The CDR3 protein is CASSEGGASRETQYF. In nucleotides, the CDR3 is TGTGCCAGCAGTGAGGGCGGCGCCTCGAGAGAGACCCAGTACTTC. The full variable domain, completed using reference TRBV2 and TRBJ2-5, is EPEVTQTPSHQVTQMGQEVILRCVPISNHLYFYWYRQILGQKVEFLVSFYNNEISEKSEIFDDQFSVERPDGSNFTLKIRSTKLEDSAMYFCASSEGGASRETQYFGPGTRLLVL.